The rows below give T cell receptor beta chains drawn from one sample of a study of Graves' ophthalmopathy and Graves' hyperthyroidism. TCRdb ran MiXCR on the multiplex PCR reads and lists one entry per CDR3 protein. The sample has some 240,000 distinct CDR3 sequences, roughly 50% seen once. What was sequenced was peripheral blood. Every receptor here comes from an adult man with Graves' ophthalmopathy. CDR3s include the opening cysteine and the closing phenylalanine or tryptophan. The D gene is left open where the match is weak. Where a row states a size, it is once, few, many or the class of an expanded clone; other rows omit it.

TRBV19,NA,14,NA,TRBJ1-1,CASSTLAGNTEAFF,TGTGCCAGTAGTACCTTAGCGGGGAACACTGAAGCTTTCTTT
TRBV7-8,many,14,NA,TRBJ1-6,CASSLGGLIAPLHF,TGTGCCAGCAGCTTAGGAGGGTTAATTGCACCCCTCCACTTT
TRBV20-1,NA,15,NA,TRBJ1-1,CSASGAMRLNTEAFF,TGCAGTGCCTCCGGGGCTATGAGGTTGAACACTGAAGCTTTCTTT
TRBV7-9,few,15,TRBD2,TRBJ2-5,CASSPGTTLQETQYF,TGTGCCAGCAGCCCAGGGACTACCCTACAAGAGACCCAGTACTTC
TRBV11-1,NA,15,NA,TRBJ2-5,CASSFSLGSRETQYF,TGTGCCAGCAGCTTCAGTCTGGGGAGCCGAGAGACCCAGTACTTC
TRBV5-1,few,16,NA,TRBJ2-5,CASSLELANKAETQYF,TGTGCCAGCAGCTTGGAACTAGCTAATAAGGCGGAGACCCAGTACTTC
TRBV20-1,NA,13,NA,TRBJ2-2,CSALTTVTGELFF,TGCAGTGCCTTGACTACAGTTACCGGGGAGCTGTTTTTT
TRBV6-1,NA,16,TRBD2,TRBJ2-5,CASSDELAGGQETQYF,TGTGCCAGCAGTGACGAGCTAGCGGGGGGCCAAGAGACCCAGTACTTC
TRBV19,NA,15,TRBD2,TRBJ2-2,CASSIQRGGIGELFF,TGTGCCAGTAGTATCCAGCGGGGGGGCATCGGGGAGCTGTTTTTT
TRBV4-1,NA,14,TRBD1,TRBJ1-6,CASSQGTDNSPLHF,TGCGCCAGCAGCCAGGGGACAGACAATTCACCCCTCCACTTT
TRBV9,NA,13,NA,TRBJ1-1,CASSLMGNTEAFF,TGTGCCAGCAGCTTAATGGGGAACACTGAAGCTTTCTTT
TRBV29-1,many,13,NA,TRBJ2-6,CSVVQAGANVLTF,TGCAGCGTTGTACAGGCTGGGGCCAACGTCCTGACTTTC
TRBV20-1,NA,16,TRBD2,TRBJ2-5,CSAINSGLAAGETQYF,TGCAGTGCTATAAACTCGGGACTAGCGGCGGGAGAGACCCAGTACTTC
TRBV6-1,NA,15,NA,TRBJ1-1,CASSIGTSGVTEAFF,TGTGCCAGCAGTATCGGGACATCGGGTGTCACTGAAGCTTTCTTT
TRBV12-3/TRBV12-4,once,15,NA,TRBJ2-2,CASSFGEMGTGELFF,TGTGCCAGCAGTTTTGGGGAGATGGGCACCGGGGAGCTGTTTTTT
TRBV20-1,NA,12,TRBD1,TRBJ1-1,CSARVTGAEAFF,TGCAGTGCTAGAGTGACAGGGGCCGAAGCTTTCTTT
TRBV15,few,17,TRBD1,TRBJ1-4,CATSRDSADRVEEKLFF,TGTGCCACCAGCAGAGATAGTGCGGACAGGGTGGAAGAAAAACTGTTTTTT
TRBV6-6,NA,14,NA,TRBJ1-3,CASSYPLDGNTIYF,TGTGCCAGCAGTTACCCCCTCGACGGGAACACCATATATTTT
TRBV12-3/TRBV12-4,once,14,TRBD1,TRBJ1-5,CASSPRTGGRGEHF,TGTGCCAGCAGCCCGAGGACAGGGGGCAGGGGCGAGCATTTT
TRBV5-8,NA,16,NA,TRBJ1-1,CASSSWGDREDTEAFF,TGTGCCAGCAGCTCTTGGGGGGATAGGGAGGACACTGAAGCTTTCTTT
TRBV7-8,few,14,TRBD2,TRBJ2-2,CASSTSGNTGELFF,TGTGCCAGCAGCACTAGCGGGAACACCGGGGAGCTGTTTTTT
TRBV6-6,NA,14,NA,TRBJ2-5,CASSAGQPQETQYF,TGTGCCAGCAGCGCCGGACAGCCACAAGAGACCCAGTACTTC
TRBV24-1,NA,17,NA,TRBJ2-5,CATSDGSPRTGQETQYF,TGTGCCACCAGTGATGGCAGCCCTCGGACGGGACAAGAGACCCAGTACTTC
TRBV2,NA,12,TRBD2,TRBJ2-7,CAWSAAGYEQYF,TGTGCCTGGAGCGCAGCGGGATACGAGCAGTACTTC
TRBV3-1,NA,13,TRBD1,TRBJ1-1,CASATGVGTEAFF,TGTGCCAGCGCGACAGGGGTGGGCACTGAAGCTTTCTTT
TRBV12-3/TRBV12-4,NA,13,TRBD1,TRBJ2-2,CASSSSGQGELFF,TGTGCCAGCAGTTCCTCGGGACAGGGGGAGCTGTTTTTT
TRBV29-1,once,13,NA,TRBJ1-1,CSVGGGRDTEAFF,TGCAGCGTTGGTGGGGGCAGGGACACTGAAGCTTTCTTT
TRBV24-1,few,15,TRBD2,TRBJ2-5,CATSDQTSGGSTQYF,TGTGCCACCAGTGACCAGACTAGCGGGGGGTCGACCCAGTACTTC
TRBV29-1,NA,11,NA,TRBJ2-7,CSVGTSGEQYF,TGCAGCGTTGGGACTTCGGGCGAGCAGTACTTC
TRBV6-6,NA,15,TRBD2,TRBJ2-5,CASSSLLADQETQYF,TGTGCCAGCAGCTCCTTACTAGCGGACCAAGAGACCCAGTACTTC
TRBV9,few,14,TRBD1,TRBJ1-2,CASSPPGQGSGYTF,TGTGCCAGCAGTCCCCCGGGACAGGGTTCTGGCTACACCTTC
TRBV29-1,many,14,NA,TRBJ2-7,CSAIRDGTDYEQYF,TGCAGCGCAATCCGGGACGGCACGGACTACGAGCAGTACTTC
TRBV7-8,many,14,NA,TRBJ1-1,CASSLVFENTEAFF,TGTGCCAGCAGCTTAGTCTTCGAGAACACTGAAGCTTTCTTT
TRBV19,few,14,TRBD1,TRBJ1-2,CASSARQGLYGYTF,TGTGCCAGTAGTGCCCGACAGGGCCTCTATGGCTACACCTTC
TRBV19,NA,14,NA,TRBJ1-5,CASRGPGVGQPQHF,TGTGCCAGCCGGGGACCTGGGGTCGGTCAGCCCCAGCATTTT
TRBV2,few,13,NA,TRBJ2-7,CASSGRGTSEQYF,TGTGCCAGCAGTGGGAGGGGAACCTCCGAGCAGTACTTC
TRBV7-2,many,13,NA,TRBJ1-5,CASSPQGGQPQHF,TGTGCCAGCAGCCCCCAGGGAGGTCAGCCCCAGCATTTT
TRBV7-9,few,15,NA,TRBJ1-2,CASRSSGQINYGYTF,TGTGCCAGCAGGTCAAGTGGACAAATTAACTATGGCTACACCTTC
TRBV29-1,few,12,TRBD1,TRBJ1-1,CSGRQGETEAFF,TGCAGCGGGCGACAGGGTGAGACTGAAGCTTTCTTT
TRBV7-8,NA,16,TRBD1,TRBJ1-5,CASSLTVGQGNQPQHF,TGTGCCAGCAGCTTAACAGTAGGACAGGGGAATCAGCCCCAGCATTTT
TRBV12-3/TRBV12-4,few,16,NA,TRBJ1-5,CASSDAGGISNQPQHF,TGTGCCAGCAGCGACGCTGGGGGGATTAGCAATCAGCCCCAGCATTTT
TRBV9,NA,17,NA,TRBJ1-6,CASSLVAPYSYNSPLHF,TGTGCCAGCAGTTTAGTCGCACCTTACTCCTATAATTCACCCCTCCACTTT
TRBV9,once,12,NA,TRBJ1-1,CASSILQGKAFF,TGTGCCAGCAGCATCCTACAGGGAAAGGCTTTCTTT
TRBV20-1,NA,15,NA,TRBJ1-1,CSARDLGAGNTEAFF,TGCAGTGCTAGAGATCTCGGGGCAGGGAACACTGAAGCTTTCTTT
TRBV29-1,NA,15,TRBD1,TRBJ2-1,CSVVRVAGGVNEQFF,TGCAGCGTTGTGAGGGTGGCAGGGGGCGTAAATGAGCAGTTCTTC
TRBV15,many,13,NA,TRBJ1-4,CATSRRSDEKLFF,TGTGCCACCAGCAGACGGTCAGATGAAAAACTGTTTTTT
TRBV20-1,few,12,NA,TRBJ2-7,CSAKAGVGEQYF,TGCAGTGCTAAGGCAGGGGTGGGAGAGCAGTACTTC
TRBV7-2,few,12,NA,TRBJ2-7,CASSNPPYEQYF,TGTGCCAGCAGTAACCCACCCTACGAGCAGTACTTC
TRBV10-3,NA,13,NA,TRBJ2-7,CATQATPSYEQYF,TGTGCCACCCAGGCTACCCCCTCCTACGAGCAGTACTTC
TRBV29-1,NA,13,NA,TRBJ2-3,CSVGGTSTDTQYF,TGCAGCGTTGGGGGCACTAGCACAGATACGCAGTATTTT
TRBV15,few,15,TRBD2,TRBJ2-7,CATSKTSGVSYEQYF,TGTGCCACCAGCAAGACTAGCGGGGTCTCCTACGAGCAGTACTTC
TRBV6-2/TRBV6-3,NA,14,NA,TRBJ1-1,CASRMGPLFTEAFF,TGTGCCAGCAGGATGGGACCGCTGTTCACTGAAGCTTTCTTT
TRBV7-2,NA,12,NA,TRBJ2-2,CASSQSGSELFF,TGCGCCAGCAGCCAAAGCGGCTCGGAGCTGTTTTTT
TRBV12-3/TRBV12-4,few,15,NA,TRBJ2-7,CASSSTGRLLDEQYF,TGTGCCAGCAGTTCGACAGGCCGACTACTTGACGAGCAGTACTTC
TRBV2,NA,13,NA,TRBJ2-5,CASSFIGQETQYF,TGTGCCAGTAGTTTTATCGGGCAAGAGACCCAGTACTTC
TRBV7-6,NA,17,TRBD2,TRBJ2-7,CASSPGVPLAGRLEQYF,TGTGCCAGCAGCCCCGGGGTTCCTTTAGCGGGGCGGCTCGAGCAGTACTTC
TRBV24-1,many,12,TRBD1,TRBJ1-2,CATSEQGDGYTF,TGTGCCACCAGTGAACAGGGGGATGGCTACACCTTC